This T cell receptor (beta chain) was captured by sequencing in a study of cytomegalovirus exposure and HLA in healthy donors. Study conclusions and caveats: An analysis was carried out later, and it reportedly showed fewer N-insertions in an Asian-associated ancestry cluster than the roughly 700-donor mean. Later analysis showed TCR association rates varying by HLA locus, highest for DRB1 and lowest for HLA-C.

The CDR3 has 14 amino acids. V gave up 5 bases and J gave up 2 bases, with 13 bases separating them. Germline V gene lookup returns CDR1 SEHNR and CDR2 FQNEAQ (reference sequence). The study ran its PCR with 60 Vbeta and 13 Jbeta primers. Sequenced by immunoSEQ multiplex PCR; TCRdb stores in-frame clones only, minus some. This sample yields roughly 150,000 clones, of which approximately 9% are seen a single time; 1.5% to 2% belongs to the top ten. This clone was detected only a few times. The antigen is not known. Donors in the study were healthy people who gave bone marrow. This sequence was found in a male donor in good health and CMV-seronegative. Sequenced sample: PBMCs. This chain uses TRBV7-9 with TRBJ2-7, with no clear D. This chain's CDR3 is CASSPTAQAYEQYF. The CDR3 DNA follows: TGTGCCAGCAGCCCGACTGCACAAGCCTACGAGCAGTACTTC.